This T cell receptor (beta chain) was sequenced for a study of blood T cell repertoires in COVID-19 (dated by TCRdb to about 2020). In terms of the full investigation: Samples from collaborators originated in the United States, Italy and Spain and spanned both the acute and convalescent phases of COVID-19. Nearly every sample came with metadata listing a de-identified subject ID, COVID-19 status, age in years and sex. The dataset comprised deeply sampled blood TCRbeta repertoires from subjects exposed to, actively infected with, or recovered from COVID-19. The samples were drawn from two sources: the first 160 participants of the ongoing ImmuneRACE study, and 1,000 to 1,500 subjects contributed by 6 global collaborators. The prospective study material was composed of cDNA or gDNA derived from T cells, B-cell-depleted T cells, or PBMCs. The repertoires were released in a freely available public database intended as a resource for research on the immune response to SARS-CoV-2. Where available, HLA class I and class II types were obtained from metadata supplied by the sample provider rather than from assay-based typing. Study-level results and caveats: How much clinical and demographic metadata was included differed by source and by participant, and the metadata was provided uncurated.

A second Seattle source provided samples from volunteer blood donors who had recovered from COVID-19. Each collaborating institution followed its own protocols to collect whole blood in K2EDTA tubes. Collaborator samples were shipped for TCRbeta analysis as frozen whole blood, isolated PBMCs, or DNA extracted from either sample type. Sequences MNHEY (CDR1) and SVGAGI (CDR2) are obtained from the germline V gene. The junction carries 15 bases between V and J, which are trimmed by 5 bases and 5 bases respectively. Spanning cysteine to phenylalanine, the CDR3 consists of 14 amino acids. The entry retains the CDR3 DNA only, 42 bases that are in frame from base 1. This clone was counted a few times. Its target antigen remains unknown. The sample holds no much larger clone one base away, and base qualities are not on file. TCRbeta CDR3 regions were amplified from genomic DNA using the immunoSEQ Assay, a bias-controlled multiplex PCR. From the authors' description of their analysis: The number of nucleated cells in each sample was estimated by amplification of reference gene primers within the assay. To quantify the absolute abundance of each unique TCRbeta CDR3 rearrangement, sequence reads were collapsed and filtered. Productive Simpson clonality was computed per sample as the square root of Simpson's diversity index over productive rearrangements. Here the immuneACCESS table is served through TCRdb, limited to in-frame sequences with V and J called. Missing clones are a known gap in these copies; in checked studies unresolved V genes cover under half, and the rest lacks a known reason. The V and J calls and clone size were taken over from that table, and D and trimming were inferred from the DNA. The sample contains approximately 260,000 clones, roughly 80% of them found a single time. In total, the top ten clones hold 3.5% to 5.5% of the sample.

This sequence uses TRBV6-5 and TRBJ1-1; the best D guess is TRBD1, with 6 bases matching. The sequencing input was peripheral blood. The sequence was collected from a man in his sixties who had recovered from COVID-19. The CDR3 corresponds to CASSQTGLGTEAFF. At the DNA level, the sequence is TGTGCCAGCAGTCAAACAGGGTTGGGGACTGAAGCTTTCTTT.